Listed below are T cell receptor beta chains from one sample, sequenced in a study of OX40 agonist ivuxolimab in advanced cancers. TCRdb's table, derived via immunoSEQ multiplex PCR, lists solely in-frame clones and lacks some. The data hold roughly 75,000 clones, with 85% to 90% observed a single time. This specimen was CD4+ or CD8+ T cells sorted from blood, taken in a trial of the OX40 agonist ivuxolimab. These receptors were obtained from an adult with an advanced solid tumor such as melanoma, head and neck, liver or kidney cancer. Each CDR3 is given with its conserved first and last residue. The D gene is left open where the match is weak. Some rows mark clone size as missing; the rest say once, few, many or name a class of expanded clone.

J gene,clone size,D gene,V gene,CDR3 protein,CDR3 DNA
TRBJ2-3,-,-,TRBV7-3,CASSSRPTDTQYF,TGTGCCAGCAGCTCGCGACCCACAGATACGCAGTATTTT
TRBJ1-2,-,-,TRBV28,CASSLLQDTYGYTF,TGTGCCAGCAGTTTATTACAGGATACTTATGGCTACACCTTC
TRBJ2-7,-,TRBD2,TRBV5-1,CASSFAGDGGEQYF,TGCGCCAGCAGCTTCGCGGGAGATGGGGGTGAGCAGTACTTC
TRBJ2-2,-,-,TRBV5-4,CASSFSKLDTGELFF,TGTGCCAGCAGCTTTAGTAAGCTGGACACCGGGGAGCTGTTTTTT
TRBJ1-5,-,-,TRBV2,CASSAANQPQHF,TGTGCCAGCAGTGCCGCAAATCAGCCCCAGCATTTT
TRBJ1-4,-,TRBD1,TRBV28,CASRGTGGFAEKLFF,TGTGCCAGCAGAGGGACAGGGGGTTTTGCTGAAAAACTGTTTTTT
TRBJ2-3,-,TRBD2,TRBV5-8,CASSAPLAESTDTQYF,TGTGCCAGCAGCGCGCCACTAGCGGAGAGCACAGATACGCAGTATTTT
TRBJ1-2,-,-,TRBV2,CASMTGLGYTF,TGTGCCAGCATGACAGGCCTGGGCTACACCTTC
TRBJ1-5,-,-,TRBV11-3,CASSLFVQAEDQPQHF,TGTGCCAGCAGCTTATTTGTACAGGCAGAAGATCAGCCCCAGCATTTT
TRBJ2-3,-,TRBD2,TRBV2,CASSAGGTQYF,TGTGCCAGCAGTGCGGGAGGTACGCAGTATTTT
TRBJ2-7,-,TRBD2,TRBV7-2,CASSLYGGGAVSYEQYF,TGTGCCAGCAGCTTATACGGCGGGGGGGCGGTCTCCTACGAGCAGTACTTC
TRBJ1-2,-,-,TRBV29-1,CSVEDNNYGYTF,TGCAGCGTCGAGGACAATAACTATGGCTACACCTTC
TRBJ2-3,-,-,TRBV9,CASSPTPSPSTDTQYF,TGTGCCAGCAGCCCGACCCCATCACCTAGCACAGATACGCAGTATTTT
TRBJ1-4,-,TRBD1,TRBV7-9,CASSLVDREGEKLFF,TGTGCCAGCAGCTTAGTGGACAGGGAGGGAGAAAAACTGTTTTTT
TRBJ2-7,-,-,TRBV6-6,CASSTLARGLGSEQYF,TGTGCCAGCAGCACCCTAGCGAGGGGGCTGGGATCGGAGCAGTACTTC
TRBJ2-7,-,-,TRBV2,CASTIPKGMPYEQYF,TGTGCCAGCACCATCCCTAAGGGGATGCCCTACGAGCAGTACTTC
TRBJ1-1,-,-,TRBV4-1,CASSHPAAVEAEAFF,TGCGCCAGCAGCCACCCTGCGGCAGTTGAGGCTGAAGCTTTCTTT
TRBJ1-4,-,TRBD1,TRBV7-2,CASSWGQGRVSEKLFF,TGTGCCAGCAGCTGGGGACAGGGAAGGGTTAGTGAAAAACTGTTTTTT
TRBJ1-5,-,-,TRBV4-1,CASSFRWGRVQPQHF,TGCGCCAGCAGCTTCAGATGGGGGCGCGTTCAGCCCCAGCATTTT
TRBJ2-1,-,-,TRBV5-7,CASSLVDCGDNEQFF,TGTGCCAGCAGCTTGGTGGACTGCGGAGACAATGAGCAGTTCTTC
TRBJ2-1,once,TRBD2,TRBV19,CASSISSGSVNEQFF,TGTGCCAGTAGTATATCTAGCGGGAGTGTCAATGAGCAGTTCTTC
TRBJ1-6,-,-,TRBV27,CASSFTEDPKSDSLHF,TGTGCCAGCAGTTTTACCGAAGACCCAAAAAGTGATTCCCTCCACTTT
TRBJ2-3,-,-,TRBV30,CAWSGAGRGADTQYF,TGTGCCTGGAGTGGGGCAGGGAGAGGAGCAGATACGCAGTATTTT
TRBJ2-5,-,-,TRBV29-1,CSVEDPTFGAPETQYF,TGCAGCGTTGAAGATCCAACCTTCGGGGCCCCGGAGACCCAGTACTTC
TRBJ1-2,-,-,TRBV7-9,CASSFGVYGYTF,TGTGCCAGCAGCTTTGGAGTTTATGGCTACACCTTC
TRBJ1-2,-,-,TRBV7-6,CASTQRGGPTF,TGTGCCAGCACCCAACGCGGGGGGCCCACCTTC
TRBJ2-4,-,-,TRBV5-4,CASSLTGTVAKNIQYF,TGTGCCAGCAGCTTGACAGGGACCGTAGCCAAAAACATTCAGTACTTC
TRBJ1-3,-,-,TRBV7-2,CASSNRAAGNTIYF,TGTGCCAGCAGCAACAGGGCGGCTGGAAACACCATATATTTT
TRBJ1-6,-,TRBD1,TRBV4-2,CASSHGTVSTPLHF,TGTGCCAGCAGCCACGGGACAGTCAGTACACCCCTCCACTTT
TRBJ2-1,few,TRBD1,TRBV29-1,CSVLGQGINEQFF,TGCAGCGTGCTCGGACAGGGGATCAATGAGCAGTTCTTC
TRBJ2-7,-,-,TRBV30,CAWRGGTAASYEQYF,TGTGCCTGGAGAGGCGGGACCGCGGCCTCCTACGAGCAGTACTTC
TRBJ2-5,-,TRBD1,TRBV18,CASSPPDREGETQYF,TGTGCCAGCTCCCCCCCCGACAGGGAAGGGGAGACCCAGTACTTC
TRBJ1-4,few,-,TRBV10-3,CAISSQGTNEKLFF,TGTGCCATCAGCTCACAGGGAACTAATGAAAAACTGTTTTTT
TRBJ2-7,-,-,TRBV11-2,CASSHGLYEQYF,TGTGCCAGCAGCCATGGCCTCTACGAGCAGTACTTC
TRBJ2-1,-,TRBD2,TRBV7-6,CASSFRGTSGSLDEQFF,TGTGCCAGCAGCTTTAGGGGGACTAGCGGGAGTTTGGATGAGCAGTTCTTC
TRBJ2-3,-,-,TRBV7-6,CASSLAGGPTDTQYF,TGTGCCAGCAGCTTAGCGGGAGGTCCCACAGATACGCAGTATTTT
TRBJ2-7,-,TRBD2,TRBV19,CASSTGASGTYEQYF,TGTGCCAGTAGTACCGGAGCTAGCGGGACCTACGAGCAGTACTTC
TRBJ2-5,-,TRBD1,TRBV5-1,CASSLLDRGRWETQYF,TGCGCCAGCAGCCTGTTGGACAGGGGGAGATGGGAGACCCAGTACTTC
TRBJ2-1,-,TRBD1,TRBV6-6,CASMQGTASGEQFF,TGTGCCAGCATGCAGGGGACAGCGTCAGGGGAGCAGTTCTTC
TRBJ2-7,once,-,TRBV5-1,CASRRADYEQYF,TGCGCCAGCCGGAGGGCCGACTACGAGCAGTACTTC
TRBJ1-1,-,-,TRBV19,CASSIDQTGSNTEAFF,TGTGCCAGTAGTATAGATCAGACGGGATCGAACACTGAAGCTTTCTTT
TRBJ1-5,-,-,TRBV19,CASTKDGPSGNQPQHF,TGTGCCAGTACCAAGGACGGGCCCTCGGGCAATCAGCCCCAGCATTTT
TRBJ1-2,-,-,TRBV6-4,CASSDYLTGAHTF,TGTGCCAGCAGTGACTATTTAACCGGGGCCCACACCTTC
TRBJ1-2,-,TRBD1,TRBV25-1,CASSEEPGGPYGYTF,TGTGCCAGCAGTGAAGAACCAGGGGGCCCATATGGCTACACCTTC
TRBJ2-2,-,TRBD2,TRBV6-6,CASSYAGVGSGELFF,TGTGCCAGCAGTTACGCGGGAGTAGGTTCCGGGGAGCTGTTTTTT
TRBJ2-5,-,-,TRBV18,CASSGGSQETQYF,TGTGCCAGCTCCGGAGGTTCCCAAGAGACCCAGTACTTC
TRBJ1-4,-,TRBD1,TRBV6-6,CASSRTGGDEKLFF,TGTGCCAGCAGTAGGACAGGGGGCGATGAAAAACTGTTTTTT
TRBJ2-7,-,TRBD2,TRBV27,CASSSGVGTSGYEQYF,TGTGCCAGCAGTTCGGGGGTGGGGACTAGCGGATACGAGCAGTACTTC
TRBJ2-7,-,-,TRBV4-1,CASSQGLEESYEQYF,TGCGCCAGCAGCCAAGGACTAGAAGAATCCTACGAGCAGTACTTC
TRBJ1-1,-,-,TRBV11-3,CASSGTEAFF,TGTGCCAGCAGCGGGACGGAAGCTTTCTTT
TRBJ2-7,-,-,TRBV7-9,CASSTNYEQYF,TGTGCCAGCAGCACGAACTACGAGCAGTACTTC
TRBJ1-4,-,TRBD1,TRBV4-1,CASSQDFWAGGKLFF,TGCGCCAGCAGCCAAGATTTCTGGGCAGGGGGGAAACTGTTTTTT
TRBJ2-2,-,-,TRBV5-6,CASSPGNTGELFF,TGTGCCAGCAGCCCCGGAAACACCGGGGAGCTGTTTTTT
TRBJ2-7,-,-,TRBV13,CASSFPRGAASYEQYF,TGTGCCAGCAGCTTCCCCAGAGGAGCGGCTTCCTACGAGCAGTACTTC